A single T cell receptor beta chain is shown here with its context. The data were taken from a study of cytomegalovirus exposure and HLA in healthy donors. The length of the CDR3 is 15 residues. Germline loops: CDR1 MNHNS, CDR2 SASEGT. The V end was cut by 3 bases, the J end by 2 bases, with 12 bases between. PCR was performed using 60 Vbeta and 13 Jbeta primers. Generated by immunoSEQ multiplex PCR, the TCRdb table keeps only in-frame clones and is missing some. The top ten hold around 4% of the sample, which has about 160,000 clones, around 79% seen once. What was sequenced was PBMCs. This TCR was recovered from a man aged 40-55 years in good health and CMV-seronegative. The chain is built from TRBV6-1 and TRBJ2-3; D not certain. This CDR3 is CASSDFPQYTDTQYF. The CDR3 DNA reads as TGTGCCAGCAGTGATTTTCCACAGTACACAGATACGCAGTATTTT.